The present entry profiles one T cell receptor (beta chain) with its context. Its antigen is not yet known. Per-nucleotide qualities are absent, and no much larger clonotype sits a single base away. TCR CDR3 regions were amplified from genomic DNA by multiplex PCR using the deep immunoSEQ assay. For each cell subset, the extracted genomic DNA was distributed evenly across all wells of several immunoSEQ 96-well plates, and each plate served as one replicate. For sorted subsets, roughly 200 ng of genomic DNA, equivalent to some 30,000 T cell genomes, went into each replicate PCR. The purified libraries were quantified using a Qubit 3.0 fluorometer, sized with a Bioanalyzer 2100, and then quantified again using the KAPA Library Quantification kit. A separate single-read 150-cycle Illumina NextSeq 550 flow cell was used to sequence each immunoSEQ 96-well plate. The authors processed their data as follows. The immunoSEQ output contained only junctional sequences without quality scores, so filtering could not match that applied to full-length reads. To assign V/J genes and CDR3, sequences were annotated against IMGT germline references using PyIR, a Python wrapper for IgBLAST v1.9. Reads with weak V/J assignments (E-value above 1e-6), missing CDR3, stop codons, out-of-frame junctions, or ambiguous translated residues were removed. A V3J clonotype was defined by an identical inferred V gene, J gene, and CDR3 amino acid sequence. The percentage overlap between two repertoires was calculated by dividing the number of shared unique clonotypes by the size of the smaller repertoire. Repertoire richness was assessed with RTK rarefaction, the Chao1 estimator, and Recon v2.1 estimates of unobserved clonotypes. OLGA was used to compute generation probabilities for all TCRbeta clonotypes that the gDNA method yielded from a handful of donors. Drawn from immuneACCESS, this table holds only the in-frame rearrangements with V and J called that TCRdb kept. Clones are partly lost; checked studies trace under half to an unresolved V gene and leave the rest unexplained. V, J and clone size reflect that table, while D and trimming were determined from the DNA. The sample includes some 1.5 million clones, with 98% observed a single time. The top ten hold around 0.45% of the sample.

The source of the sample is a study of shared clonotypes between healthy human individuals (dated by TCRdb to about 2020). In terms of the full investigation: The cohort comprised two women and three men aged 18 to 49 years. To increase sequencing depth and limit assay-specific biases, TCR repertoire library preparation and sequencing were carried out by different laboratories using diverse techniques. Blood TCR repertoires of about five healthy adults were deeply sequenced to estimate repertoire size and the extent of clonotype sharing between individuals. Leukapheresis yielded between about 0.85 and 10 billion PBMCs per donor. For each donor, CD4 naive and CD4 memory were each given three plates, CD8 naive was given two plates, and CD8 memory was given one plate. General findings and caveats noted by the study authors: Sampling was restricted to blood, and TCR repertoires in tissue are likely to differ from TCR repertoires in blood. Sharing across several donors was observed for about 5% of naive CD4, less than 4% of naive CD8, around 2.5% of memory CD4, and over 0.3% of memory CD8 clonotypes. Naive subsets generally had larger estimated clonotype richness than memory subsets did. Incomplete sequencing was indicated by rarefaction of sorted-subset datasets, despite the large sequencing depth. Based on pairwise subsampling, the degree of clonotype sharing among donors was expected to be affected by sequencing depth. Because the study included only a small number of donors, the genetic and exposure-history diversity represented was limited. Higher generation probabilities were observed for clonotypes shared by all four sorted-subset donors than for non-shared clonotypes.

The donors were healthy, HIV-negative adults who had no recently reported acute infections or vaccinations. Only Caucasian adults living in Nashville, Tennessee, USA were represented among the donors. CD4+ T cells were enriched by magnetic negative selection; naive cells were then positively selected on CD45RA, and the negative fraction formed the memory subset. After blood collection by leukapheresis, PBMCs were isolated using Ficoll-Histopaque density gradient centrifugation and then cryopreserved in the vapor phase of liquid nitrogen. Purity and quantity of every magnetically sorted T cell population were checked by analytical flow cytometry. Genomic DNA was isolated from every sorted fraction and measured by UV absorbance on a Nanodrop 2000c. The sequence derives from a man younger than 40 in good health. The sample was naive CD4+ T cells sorted from blood. The intended sense of this specimen's cell subset or site label: CD45RA+ positively selected.

CDR3 region: CASSTRDPSYNEQFF. The base sequence is TGTGCCAGCAGTACCCGGGACCCGAGCTACAATGAGCAGTTCTTC. The chain is encoded by TRBV6-5 joined to TRBJ2-1, with the D call perhaps TRBD1 or TRBD2, each one matching 5 bases. Cut back by 5 bases and 3 bases, the V and J ends lie 14 bases apart. In the germline V gene, CDR1 corresponds to MNHEY and CDR2 to SVGAGI. Inclusive of the bounding cysteine and phenylalanine, the CDR3 is 15 residues long. This entry keeps only the CDR3 DNA: 45 bases, framed from base 1.